The text below deals with one T cell receptor beta chain. Its specificity is unknown. This sample was taken from a study of cytomegalovirus exposure and HLA in healthy donors. Across the whole study: Of around 410 genotyped donors, about 80% grouped in the Caucasian-associated ancestry cluster. Study results and limitations: HLA alleles showed associations with around 15,000 TCR beta sequences in a later analysis, at a 0.05 false discovery rate. Sequencing had likely introduced a cluster of highly shared sequence variants as an artifact.

Per the germline V gene, CDR1 is MNHNS and CDR2 is SASEGT. The CDR3 loop spans 17 amino acids. Trimming took off 3 bases at V and 4 bases at J, with 19 bases between the two ends. The PCR made use of 60 Vbeta and 13 Jbeta primers. Profiled with immunoSEQ multiplex PCR; TCRdb holds only in-frame clones, not every one. Of about 120,000 clones listed, 77% are singletons. The chain joins TRBV6-1 to TRBJ1-3, with D unresolved. The clonotype comes from a young man in good health and CMV-seropositive. Sequenced input: PBMCs. CDR3 residues: CASSDRGFGHGGNTIYF. In DNA, the CDR3 is TGTGCCAGCAGTGACCGGGGTTTCGGCCACGGCGGAAACACCATATATTTT.